Included here is one T cell receptor (beta chain) sequence, with context. Its cognate antigen is unknown. Surgery cases with the highest brain T cell transcript signatures were chosen for sequencing. Patients received at least one anti-epileptic drug before surgery. This entry is derived from a study of brain T cells in children with intractable seizures. Study-level points and caveats: Patients' HCMV serostatus was unknown; virus specificity rests on CDR3 similarity alone. Pre- and post-surgery blood differed in depth, so pre-surgery absences may be undersampling.

This CDR3 is 17 amino acids long. Trimming took 5 bases from V and 3 from J; bases not matched to a gene: 14. Germline lookup yields CDR1 SEHNR and CDR2 FQNEAQ (reference sequence). Only in-frame clones appear in the TCRdb table, and some are missing; sequencing was by immunoSEQ multiplex PCR. The sample includes about 20,000 clones, 85% to 95% of them seen just once. The chain has TRBV7-9 and TRBJ1-2; 8 bases are shared with TRBD1. The sequence came from a boy aged 10-17 years with focal cortical dysplasia and intractable seizures. The sample here was peripheral blood, taken at surgery. CDR3 coding DNA: TGTGCCAGCAGCGATGGACAGGGAGAGAAGGAGGACTATGGCTACACCTTC. It is translated as CASSDGQGEKEDYGYTF.